Following are 3 T cell receptor beta chains from one sample sequenced in a study of patients and donors after allogeneic stem cell transplantation. Each CDR3 protein is one row after TCRdb ran MiXCR on the RT-PCR reads. This sample has 200,000 to 250,000 distinct CDR3 sequences, with 13% to 15% found just once. Sequences were obtained from blood, either unsorted or a sorted T cell fraction (not recorded which). The receptors shown here come from a human donor who was either an allogeneic HSCT recipient or a stem cell or donor lymphocyte infusion donor (not recorded which). It is not recorded whose cells these are; they may come from a transplant donor.

V is TRBV4-1 and J is TRBJ1-2; the D is unclear. The CDR3 length is 14 residues. Germline V gene lookup returns CDR1 MGHRA and CDR2 YSYEKL. V was clipped by 1 base and J by 6 bases, with 12 bases between them. CDR3 amino acids: CASSQVRSVDGYTF. The CDR3 DNA reads as TGCGCCAGCAGCCAAGTAAGGTCCGTCGATGGCTACACCTTC.

The genes are TRBV20-1 and TRBJ2-3; 12 bases are shared with TRBD2. This CDR3 comprises 15 residues. CDR1 and CDR2 (germline): DFQATT, SNEGSKA (reference sequence). J gave up 1 base and V 8 bases, and 7 bases lay outside the gene matches. The CDR3 bases are TGCAGTCCCCTAGCGGGAGGGCCTGGCACAGATACGCAGTATTTT. Translated, it gives CSPLAGGPGTDTQYF.

This clonotype has a handful of counts. J is TRBJ2-7 and V is TRBV6-2 or TRBV6-3; 7 positions agree with TRBD2. The trim removed 5 bases at V and 4 bases at J, leaving 11 bases unmatched. Germline CDR1 and CDR2: MNHEY and SVGEGT. The CDR3 totals 15 residues. The CDR3, as DNA: TGTGCCAGCAGTCGGAGGGAGGGAGCAACTTACGAGCAGTACTTC. Amino acids: CASSRREGATYEQYF.